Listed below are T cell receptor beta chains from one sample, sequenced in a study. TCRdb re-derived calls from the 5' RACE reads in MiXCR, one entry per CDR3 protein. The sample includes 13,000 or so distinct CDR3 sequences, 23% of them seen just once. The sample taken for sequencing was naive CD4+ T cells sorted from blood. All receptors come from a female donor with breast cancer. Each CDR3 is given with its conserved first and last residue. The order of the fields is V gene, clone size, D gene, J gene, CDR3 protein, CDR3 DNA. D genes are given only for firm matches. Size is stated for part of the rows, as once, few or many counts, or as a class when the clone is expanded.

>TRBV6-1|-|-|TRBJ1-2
CASSDGLGVGQRAYGYTF
TGTGCCAGCAGTGACGGCTTGGGGGTTGGACAGCGGGCATATGGCTACACCTTC
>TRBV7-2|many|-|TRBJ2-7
CASSNFYEQYF
TGTGCCAGCAGCAATTTCTACGAGCAGTACTTC
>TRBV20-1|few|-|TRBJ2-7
CSAPGRSYEQYF
TGCAGTGCGCCGGGACGGTCCTACGAGCAGTACTTC
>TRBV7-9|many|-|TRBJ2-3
CASSLALLRADTQYF
TGTGCCAGCAGCTTAGCTCTCTTGCGAGCGGATACGCAGTATTTT
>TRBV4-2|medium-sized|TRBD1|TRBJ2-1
CASSRTTGTGAYNEQFF
TGTGCCAGCAGCCGCACTACCGGGACAGGGGCCTACAATGAGCAGTTCTTC
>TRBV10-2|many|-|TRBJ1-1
CASSDGNEAFF
TGCGCCAGCAGTGATGGGAATGAAGCTTTCTTT
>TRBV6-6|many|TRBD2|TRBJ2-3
CASSWAGVGDTQYF
TGTGCCAGCAGTTGGGCGGGGGTAGGAGATACGCAGTATTTT
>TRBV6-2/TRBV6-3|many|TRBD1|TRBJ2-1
CASSSDRYNEQFF
TGTGCCAGCAGTTCGGACAGGTACAATGAGCAGTTCTTC
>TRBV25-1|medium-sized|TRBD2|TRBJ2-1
CASSEFPGREGPDNEQFF
TGTGCCAGCAGTGAATTCCCGGGGCGGGAGGGCCCAGACAATGAGCAGTTCTTC
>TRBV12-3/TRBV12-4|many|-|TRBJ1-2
CASSLGRNGYTF
TGTGCCAGCAGTTTGGGGAGAAATGGCTACACCTTC
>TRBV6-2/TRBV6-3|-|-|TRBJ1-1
CASSYSWAEFMNTEAFF
TGTGCCAGCAGTTACTCGTGGGCAGAATTCATGAACACTGAAGCTTTCTTT
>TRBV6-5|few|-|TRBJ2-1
CASSYLYSSGGGNEQFF
TGTGCCAGCAGTTACCTCTACTCTAGCGGAGGGGGGAATGAGCAGTTCTTC
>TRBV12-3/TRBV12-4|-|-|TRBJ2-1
CATRDAGQSRYNEQFF
TGTGCCACCAGGGACGCCGGGCAAAGCCGCTACAATGAGCAGTTCTTC
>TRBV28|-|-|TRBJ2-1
CASSFYRESNNEQFF
TGTGCCAGCAGTTTTTACAGGGAATCCAACAATGAGCAGTTCTTC
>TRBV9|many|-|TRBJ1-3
CASSVEGFSGNTIYF
TGTGCCAGCAGCGTAGAAGGCTTCTCTGGAAACACCATATATTTT
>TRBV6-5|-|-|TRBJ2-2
CASSYVRTGKLFF
TGTGCCAGCAGTTATGTACGGACCGGAAAGCTGTTTTTT
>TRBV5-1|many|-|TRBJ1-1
CASFRESMNTEAFF
TGCGCCAGCTTCAGAGAGAGCATGAACACTGAAGCTTTCTTT
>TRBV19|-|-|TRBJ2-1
CATRWGASYNEQFF
TGTGCCACCAGGTGGGGCGCTTCCTACAATGAGCAGTTCTTC
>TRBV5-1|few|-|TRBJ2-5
CASSRSGQDQETQYF
TGCGCCAGCAGCCGATCCGGCCAAGACCAAGAGACCCAGTACTTC
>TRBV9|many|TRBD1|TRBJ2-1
CASSPWRDRGDYEQFF
TGTGCCAGCAGCCCCTGGAGGGACAGGGGAGACTATGAGCAGTTCTTC
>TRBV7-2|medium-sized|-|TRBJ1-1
CASSLAIGQLEAFF
TGTGCCAGCAGCTTAGCTATTGGACAGTTAGAAGCTTTCTTT
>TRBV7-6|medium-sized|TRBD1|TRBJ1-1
CASSFPTGGNTEAFF
TGTGCCAGCAGCTTCCCGACAGGGGGGAACACTGAAGCTTTCTTT